What follows are 13 T cell receptor beta chains derived from one specimen sequenced in a study of blood T cell repertoires in COVID-19. The repertoire was sequenced with immunoSEQ multiplex PCR; TCRdb's copy has only in-frame clones and lacks some. Of 210,000 or so clones detected, roughly 90% appear once; the ten largest clones hold approximately 3.1%. Material for sequencing was PBMCs or T cells enriched from blood (not recorded which). The receptors originated from a woman in her fifties or sixties in a cohort exposed to, infected with or recovered from COVID-19 (not recorded which).

The chain recombines TRBV10-3 with TRBJ2-7, with 7 positions matching TRBD1. Germline CDR1 and CDR2: ENHRY and SYGVKD. With 2 bases clipped from V and 1 base from J, the junction kept 5 bases outside the gene matches. CDR3 size: 15 residues. The CDR3 DNA sequence: TGTGCCATCAGTGAGGTTGGGACAGTGTCCTACGAGCAGTACTTC. This gives the protein CAISEVGTVSYEQYF.

The rearrangement joins TRBV12-3 or TRBV12-4 to TRBJ1-1; D remains unclear. Trimming took 3 bases from V and 3 from J, leaving 8 bases between them. The CDR3 is made up of 13 amino acids. In nucleotides, the CDR3 is TGTGCCAGCAGTTTGCTCGGAGACACTGAAGCTTTCTTT. Translation: CASSLLGDTEAFF.

The chain joins TRBV5-4 to TRBJ1-1, with D hard to call. This CDR3 is 15 amino acids long. In germline, CDR1 is SGHNT, CDR2 YYREEE (reference sequence). Trimming took 5 bases from V and 0 from J, leaving 14 bases between them. CDR3 protein: CASRLESGVNTEAFF. The CDR3 nucleotides read TGTGCCAGCAGACTTGAGTCGGGTGTGAACACTGAAGCTTTCTTT. Variable domain in full (rest from reference TRBV5-4 and TRBJ1-1): ETGVTQSPTHLIKTRGQQVTLRCSSQSGHNTVSWYQQALGQGPQFIFQYYREEENGRGNFPPRFSGLQFPNYSSELNVNALELDDSALYLCASRLESGVNTEAFFGQGTRLTVV.

The chain employs TRBV5-1 and TRBJ2-1; maybe TRBD1 (6 bases). The CDR3 spans 13 residues. V was clipped by 4 bases and J by 6 bases, with 11 bases between them. The germline V gene has CDR1 SGHRS and CDR2 YFSETQ. The CDR3 sequence: CASSLQQGNEQFF. The CDR3 DNA follows: TGCGCCAGCAGCCTTCAACAGGGCAATGAGCAGTTCTTC.

This clone was observed once. This chain uses TRBV11-3 with TRBJ2-5; D is possibly TRBD1 (6 bases). The V end lost 5 bases, the J end lost 4 bases, and 17 bases lay between the germline ends. Germline loops: CDR1 SGHNT, CDR2 YENEEA. The CDR3 contains 15 residues. The CDR3 reads CASSIGQTLSETQYF. The CDR3 DNA follows: TGTGCCAGCAGCATCGGACAGACCCTATCAGAGACCCAGTACTTC.

V gene TRBV6-1 combines with J gene TRBJ2-7; TRBD1 agrees at 7 bases. The CDR3 consists of 15 residues. Germline lookup yields CDR1 MNHNS and CDR2 SASEGT. The ends lost 1 base at V and 3 bases at J; junction bases unmatched: 6. The CDR3 nucleotides are TGTGCCAGCAGTGAAGTGGGACAGAACTACTACGAGCAGTACTTC. This translates into CASSEVGQNYYEQYF.

The chain recombines TRBV19 with TRBJ1-1, with D unresolved. The germline V and J ends were trimmed by 3 bases and 2 bases, with 7 bases remaining between them. Germline V gene data show CDR1 as LNHDA and CDR2 as SQIVND (reference sequence). The CDR3 has 13 amino acids. CDR3 sequence: CASSMARNTEAFF. DNA of the CDR3: TGTGCCAGTAGTATGGCAAGAAACACTGAAGCTTTCTTT.

This clone was counted a single time. V is TRBV21-1 and J is TRBJ2-7; the D call TRBD1 from the table was never checked on the DNA. TRBV21-1 has pseudogene status. The CDR3 has 16 amino acids. CDR3 in amino acids: CASSKEGVWGRYEQYF. Here the CDR3 DNA reads TGTGCCAGCAGCAAAGAGGGGGTGTGGGGTAGGTACGAGCAGTACTTC.

This sequence joins TRBV7-3 and TRBJ2-1; 7 positions agree with TRBD1. Trimming at V came to 5 bases and at J to 9 bases, leaving 10 bases not matched to a gene. This CDR3 has 14 residues. Germline V CDR1 and CDR2: SGHTA, FQGTGA. The CDR3 nucleotides are TGTGCCAGCAGCCCCTCCGGGGCAGGGGGTGAGCAGTTCTTC. Protein: CASSPSGAGGEQFF.

The rearrangement joins TRBV28 to TRBJ1-5; D is possibly TRBD1 (6 bases). V was shortened by 7 bases and J by 5 bases, with 12 bases between the two germline ends. This CDR3 region has 13 residues. Germline loops: CDR1 MDHEN, CDR2 SYDVKM. The CDR3 is CASKSTGYQPQHF. CDR3 sequence (DNA): TGTGCCAGCAAAAGCACAGGGTATCAGCCCCAGCATTTT.

The chain is built from TRBV7-9 and TRBJ1-3; a possible D gene is TRBD1 (6 bases). V lost 5 bases and J lost 0, with 14 bases in between. Germline V gene lookup returns CDR1 SEHNR and CDR2 FQNEAQ (reference sequence). The CDR3 is made up of 16 amino acids. The CDR3 loop is CASSPQGTVSGNTIYF. The CDR3 DNA is TGTGCCAGCAGCCCACAGGGAACCGTCTCTGGAAACACCATATATTTT.

A remark on this clone: The sample contains more than one DNA sequence encoding this CDR3. The chain combines TRBV5-4 with TRBJ2-3; 9 bases fit TRBD2. Germline lookup yields CDR1 SGHNT and CDR2 YYREEE (reference sequence). V was pared by 4 bases and J by 2 bases, with 5 bases of the junction left unmatched. CDR3 size: 15 residues. The CDR3 loop reads CASSRGGASTDTQYF. The CDR3 nucleotides read TGTGCCAGCAGCCGCGGGGGGGCCTCCACAGATACGCAGTATTTT.

The rearrangement links TRBV20-1 to TRBJ2-1; weak D call: TRBD2 (6 bases). The CDR3 runs 11 residues. V lost 4 bases and J lost 9, with 10 bases in between. Germline V gene data show CDR1 as DFQATT and CDR2 as SNEGSKA (reference sequence). The CDR3 is CSANGLSEQFF. CDR3 bases: TGCAGTGCTAATGGACTAAGTGAGCAGTTCTTC.